These 5 T cell receptor beta chains were sequenced from one sample in a study of blood T cell repertoires in COVID-19. Method: immunoSEQ multiplex PCR; TCRdb's copy keeps in-frame clones and lacks some. Here the sample spans roughly 75,000 clones, roughly 90% being singletons. The sequencing sample was made of peripheral blood. These receptors all stem from a human donor in a cohort sampled during active COVID-19.

CDR3 loop: CASRATNQPQHF. The CDR3 coding sequence is TGTGCCAGTAGGGCAACGAATCAGCCCCAGCATTTT. The J gene is TRBJ1-5, the V gene TRBV19, with D uncertain. The germline V gene encodes CDR1 LNHDA and CDR2 SQIVND (reference sequence). The CDR3 has 12 amino acids. With 6 bases removed from V and 4 bases from J, the gap between germline ends came to 7 bases.

This clone was detected once. The V gene is TRBV6-6, the J gene TRBJ2-3; D is possibly TRBD2 (6 bases). V was shortened by 2 bases and J by 1 base, with 10 bases between the two germline ends. CDR1 is MNHNY and CDR2 is SVGAGI in the germline V gene (reference sequence). The CDR3 runs to 15 residues. The CDR3 here is CASSYLGGGTDTQYF. CDR3 nucleotide sequence: TGTGCCAGCAGTTACCTAGGCGGGGGCACAGATACGCAGTATTTT.

This chain connects TRBV27 to TRBJ2-5; D is perhaps TRBD2 (6 bases). This CDR3 comprises 14 residues. Germline CDR1 and CDR2: MNHEY and SMNVEV (reference sequence). Trimming shortened V by 4 bases and J by 6 bases, and 15 bases separated the two germline ends. CDR3: CASSSTSAGQTQYF. As DNA, the CDR3 is TGTGCCAGCAGTTCCACTAGTGCGGGGCAGACCCAGTACTTC.

The genes are TRBV6-5 and TRBJ2-5; D is possibly TRBD1 (6 bases). Germline CDR1 reads MNHEY; CDR2 reads SVGAGI. The V gene lost 4 bases and the J gene lost 3 bases, with 12 bases spanning the gap. This CDR3 comprises 14 residues. CDR3 sequence (DNA): TGTGCCAGCAGTTTAACAGGGCCAGAAGAGACCCAGTACTTC. Translation gives CASSLTGPEETQYF.

The V call is TRBV29-1, the J call TRBJ1-3, with a weak D call TRBD1 (6 bases). CDR1 is SQVTM, CDR2 ANQGSEA, per germline. This CDR3 has 12 residues. Trimming pared 7 bases from V and 4 bases from J, leaving 11 bases between. CDR3 DNA sequence: TGCAGCGCCGGGGGGCTCGGAAACACCATATATTTT. It is translated as CSAGGLGNTIYF.